Ten or more counts support the clone carrying this T cell receptor (beta chain). TCRdb itself ran the RT-PCR reads through MiXCR, one entry per CDR3 protein. The sample shows about 700,000 distinct CDR3 sequences, around 14% of them seen only once. V trimming: 4 bases; J trimming: 0 bases; junction bases outside the gene matches: 4. CDR1 MNHEY and CDR2 SMNVEV come from the germline V gene (reference sequence). The CDR3 sequence is 15 residues long. Material for sequencing was memory CD4+ T cells from blood. V is TRBV27 and J is TRBJ1-2; 8 bases align to TRBD1. This TCR was recovered from a female donor in good health, serving as a healthy control. DNA for the CDR3: TGTGCCAGCAGTTATACAGGGGGAGCTAACTATGGCTACACCTTC. Protein sequence: CASSYTGGANYGYTF.